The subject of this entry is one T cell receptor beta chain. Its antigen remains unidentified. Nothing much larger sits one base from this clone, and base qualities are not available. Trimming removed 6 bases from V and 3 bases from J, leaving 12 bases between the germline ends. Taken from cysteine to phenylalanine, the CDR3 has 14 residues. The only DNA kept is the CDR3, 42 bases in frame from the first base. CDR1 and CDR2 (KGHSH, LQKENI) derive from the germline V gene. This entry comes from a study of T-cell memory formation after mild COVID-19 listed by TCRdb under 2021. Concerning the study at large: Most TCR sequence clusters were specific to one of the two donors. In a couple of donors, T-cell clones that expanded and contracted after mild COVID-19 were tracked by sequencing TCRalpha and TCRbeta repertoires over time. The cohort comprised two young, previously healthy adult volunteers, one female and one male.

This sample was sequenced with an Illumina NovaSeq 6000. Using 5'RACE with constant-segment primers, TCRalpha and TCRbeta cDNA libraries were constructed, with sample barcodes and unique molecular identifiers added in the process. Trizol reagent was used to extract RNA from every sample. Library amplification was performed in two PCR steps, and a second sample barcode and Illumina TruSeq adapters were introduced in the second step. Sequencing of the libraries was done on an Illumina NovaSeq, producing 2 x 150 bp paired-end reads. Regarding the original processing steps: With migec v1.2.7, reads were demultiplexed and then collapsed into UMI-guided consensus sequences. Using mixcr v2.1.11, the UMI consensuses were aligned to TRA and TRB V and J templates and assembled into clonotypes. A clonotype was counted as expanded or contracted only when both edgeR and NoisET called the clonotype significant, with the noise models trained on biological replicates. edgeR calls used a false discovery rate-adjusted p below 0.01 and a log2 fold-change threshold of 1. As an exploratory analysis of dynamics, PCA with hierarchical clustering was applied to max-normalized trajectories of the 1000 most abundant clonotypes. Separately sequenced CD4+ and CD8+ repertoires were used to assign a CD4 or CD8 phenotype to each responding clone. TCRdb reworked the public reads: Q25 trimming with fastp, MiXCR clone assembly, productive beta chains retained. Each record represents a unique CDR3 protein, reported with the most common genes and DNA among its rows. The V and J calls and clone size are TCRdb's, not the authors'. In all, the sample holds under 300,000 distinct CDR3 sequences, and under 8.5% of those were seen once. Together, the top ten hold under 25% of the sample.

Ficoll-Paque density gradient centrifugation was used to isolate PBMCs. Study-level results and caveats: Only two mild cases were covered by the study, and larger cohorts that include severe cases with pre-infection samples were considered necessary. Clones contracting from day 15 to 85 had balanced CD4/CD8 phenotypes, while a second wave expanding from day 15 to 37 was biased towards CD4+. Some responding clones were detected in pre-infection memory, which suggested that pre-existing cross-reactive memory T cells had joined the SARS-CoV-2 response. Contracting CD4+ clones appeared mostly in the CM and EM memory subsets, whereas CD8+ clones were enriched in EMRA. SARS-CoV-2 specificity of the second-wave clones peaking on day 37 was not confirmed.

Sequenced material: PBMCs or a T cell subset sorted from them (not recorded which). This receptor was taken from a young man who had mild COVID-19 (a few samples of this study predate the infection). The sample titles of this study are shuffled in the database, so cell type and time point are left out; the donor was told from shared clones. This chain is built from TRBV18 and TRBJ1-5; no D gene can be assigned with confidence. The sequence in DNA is TGTGCCAGCTCGCTTGGACCCCACAATCAGCCCCAGCATTTT. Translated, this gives CASSLGPHNQPQHF.